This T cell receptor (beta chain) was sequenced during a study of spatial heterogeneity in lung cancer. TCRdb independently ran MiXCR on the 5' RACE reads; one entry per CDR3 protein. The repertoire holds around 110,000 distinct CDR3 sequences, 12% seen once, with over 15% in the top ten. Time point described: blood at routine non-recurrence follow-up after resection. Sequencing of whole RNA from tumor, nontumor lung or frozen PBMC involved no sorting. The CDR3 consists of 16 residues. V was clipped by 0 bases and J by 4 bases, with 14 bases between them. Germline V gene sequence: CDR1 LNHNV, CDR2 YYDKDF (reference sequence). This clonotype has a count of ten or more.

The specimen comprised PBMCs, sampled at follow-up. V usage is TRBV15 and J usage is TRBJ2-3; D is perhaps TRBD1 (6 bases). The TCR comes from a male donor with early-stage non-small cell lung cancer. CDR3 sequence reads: CATSRDGPGEADTQYF. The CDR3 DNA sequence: TGTGCCACCAGCAGAGATGGTCCAGGGGAAGCAGATACGCAGTATTTT.